The next 21 T cell receptor beta chains were all read from a single sample in a study of T cells in Graves' hyperthyroidism and ophthalmopathy (dated 2019 in TCRdb). The library came from multiplex PCR. The sequencing machine was an Illumina HiSeq 2000. The TCR beta CDR3 regions were amplified from the RNA transcripts. For the first round of RT-PCR on the TCR CDR3, the HTBI primer set was used together with the Qiagen OneStep RT-PCR kit. In-frame beta chains were kept once TCRdb had trimmed the public reads at Q25 with fastp and called clones with MiXCR. Identical CDR3 proteins give one entry, which carries the most common genes and DNA. The sample has approximately 400,000 distinct CDR3 sequences on record, over 11% of them singletons. The ten largest clones add up to approximately 10% of the sample. Source material: blood. Source of these receptors: a woman aged 60-75 years with Graves' hyperthyroidism.

Many counts were recorded for this clonotype. J is TRBJ2-5 and V is TRBV20-1; 7 positions agree with TRBD2. The CDR3 is 15 amino acids. The V gene end was trimmed by 0 bases and the J gene end by 5 bases; junction bases not matched to a gene: 9. The germline V gene has CDR1 DFQATT and CDR2 SNEGSKA (reference sequence). The CDR3, as DNA: TGCAGTGCTAGAGACGCGGGAGCAGAGAAGGAGACCCAGTACTTC. Amino acids: CSARDAGAEKETQYF.

This clonotype was found many times. CDR3 DNA: TGTGCCAGCAGTTACGAACCTAGGTACCAAGAGACCCAGTACTTC. Translated, it gives CASSYEPRYQETQYF. The chain links TRBV6-2 or TRBV6-3 to TRBJ2-5; D gene ambiguous. Trimming left V 2 bases short and J 0 bases short, with 10 bases between. The CDR3 covers 15 residues. Looked up from germline, CDR1 is MNHEY and CDR2 is SVGEGT.

This clonotype was recorded a few times. The CDR3 nucleotides are TGTGCCAGTAACAGGGGGCTTTTCGCCGAGCAGTACTTC. Translation: CASNRGLFAEQYF. The chain is built from TRBV19 and TRBJ2-7, with 9 bases identical to TRBD1. The CDR3 runs 13 residues. From germline, CDR1 is LNHDA and CDR2 SQIVND (reference sequence). Trimming took 7 bases from V and 6 from J; bases not matched to a gene: 7.

The chain is built from TRBV28 and TRBJ2-1; 10 bases agree with TRBD2. Germline V gives CDR1 MDHEN, CDR2 SYDVKM. V shed 3 bases and J 5 bases; nucleotides not matched to a gene: 7. CDR3 size: 16 residues. CDR3 DNA sequence: TGTGCCAGCAGTTTTCCGCTAGCGGGAGACGACAATGAGCAGTTCTTC. It specifies CASSFPLAGDDNEQFF.

This clonotype has ten or more counts. The chain combines TRBV27 with TRBJ2-1; 15 bases are shared with TRBD2. Per the germline V gene, CDR1 is MNHEY and CDR2 is SMNVEV (reference sequence). This CDR3 comprises 15 residues. V shed 7 bases, J shed 8 bases, and the junction held 6 bases outside the gene matches. CDR3: CASTVGTSGRYEQFF. CDR3 in DNA: TGTGCCAGCACCGTTGGGACTAGCGGGAGGTATGAGCAGTTCTTC.

Points on this clonotype: A much larger clone differs by one base, so this may be a read error. This chain links TRBV5-1 with TRBJ2-7; 7 positions match TRBD1. This CDR3 is built from 13 residues. V lost 6 bases and J lost 7; bases outside the gene matches: 10. Germline CDR1 reads SGHRS; CDR2 reads YFSETQ. The CDR3, as DNA: TGCGCCAGCAACAGGGGCCTCGGGGATGAGCAGTACTTC. Residues: CASNRGLGDEQYF.

In this sample, this clonotype turned up many times. The genes are TRBV28 and TRBJ1-2; 9 positions match TRBD1. The CDR3 contains 17 residues. Germline loops: CDR1 MDHEN, CDR2 SYDVKM. Germline trimming cut 3 bases from V and 2 bases from J; bases unmatched to any gene: 10. This chain's CDR3 is CASSLATGGIANYGYTF. In DNA, the CDR3 is TGTGCCAGCAGTTTGGCGACAGGGGGGATAGCCAACTATGGCTACACCTTC.

This clonotype was counted many times. The chain carries TRBV12-3 or TRBV12-4 and TRBJ1-1, with no clear D. The CDR3 is 14 residues long. Trimming left V 5 bases short and J 1 base short, with 11 bases between. The CDR3 here is CASSPPDRNTEAFF. The CDR3 DNA follows: TGTGCCAGCAGTCCTCCAGACCGGAACACTGAAGCTTTCTTT.

This clonotype was found many times. The rearrangement links TRBV28 to TRBJ2-5; TRBD1 agrees at 10 bases. Germline trimming cut 4 bases from V and 3 bases from J; bases unmatched to any gene: 5. CDR1 and CDR2 from the germline V gene are MDHEN and SYDVKM. This CDR3 has 15 amino acids. The CDR3 loop is CASSSPGQGEETQYF. CDR3 nucleotides: TGTGCCAGCAGTTCGCCTGGACAGGGGGAAGAGACCCAGTACTTC.

In its sample, this clonotype was seen many times. The rearrangement links TRBV5-1 to TRBJ2-3; 9 positions agree with TRBD2. CDR1 SGHRS and CDR2 YFSETQ come from the germline V gene. The length of the CDR3 is 16 residues. The J segment lost 3 bases and the V segment lost 0 bases, leaving 5 bases of the junction unmatched. The CDR3 DNA reads TGCGCCAGCAGCTTGGCCCCAGCGGGAGGTACAGATACGCAGTATTTT. Translating gives CASSLAPAGGTDTQYF. Supplemented by reference TRBV5-1 and TRBJ2-3, the full variable domain reads KAGVTQTPRYLIKTRGQQVTLSCSPISGHRSVSWYQQTPGQGLQFLFEYFSETQRNKGNFPGRFSGRQFSNSRSEMNVSTLELGDSALYLCASSLAPAGGTDTQYFGPGTRLTVL.

In its sample, this clonotype was seen a few times. This chain uses TRBV10-3 with TRBJ2-5; 7 nucleotides agree with TRBD2. Germline lookup yields CDR1 ENHRY and CDR2 SYGVKD. This CDR3 contains 16 residues. J was trimmed by 2 bases and V by 5 bases; bases with no gene match: 11. CDR3 protein: CAISPGRMGGQETQYF. The CDR3 bases are TGTGCCATCAGTCCTGGTCGTATGGGGGGGCAAGAGACCCAGTACTTC.

This clonotype was detected many times. This chain connects TRBV28 to TRBJ1-2; tentatively, D is TRBD1 (6 bases). CDR3 size: 15 residues. Trimming shortened V by 6 bases and J by 4 bases, and 18 bases separated the two germline ends. Germline V lookup: CDR1 MDHEN, CDR2 SYDVKM. In nucleotides, the CDR3 is TGTGCCAGCAGCTATCAAAGACAGGACCTCTATGGCTACACCTTC. Amino acids: CASSYQRQDLYGYTF.

This clonotype has ten or more counts. The chain has TRBV29-1 and TRBJ2-5, with a weak D call TRBD2 (7 bases). The CDR3 length is 17 residues. The germline CDR1 and CDR2 sequences are SQVTM and ANQGSEA. V lost 7 bases, J lost 5 bases, and 29 bases lay in between. The CDR3 DNA reads as TGCAGCGCTCCCCCGGGGGGCCTATTGCTATCAGGGGAGACCCAGTACTTC. Translating it yields CSAPPGGLLLSGETQYF. The whole variable domain, remainder taken from reference TRBV29-1 and TRBJ2-5, is SAVISQKPSRDICQRGTSLTIQCQVDSQVTMMFWYRQQPGQSLTLIATANQGSEATYESGFVIDKFPISRPNLTFSTLTVSNMSPEDSSIYLCSAPPGGLLLSGETQYFGPGTRLLVL.

This clonotype has only one observation. This clone may be a read error of a much larger clone one base away. The chain joins TRBV11-2 to TRBJ2-3; the match to TRBD2 covers 11 bases. V was pared by 5 bases and J by 7 bases, with 11 bases of the junction left unmatched. CDR3 size: 16 residues. Germline CDR1 reads SGHAT; CDR2 reads FQNNGV. The CDR3 bases are TGTGCCAGCAGCGTGACTAGCGGGACGCTGGGAAATACGCAGTATTTT. Its translation is CASSVTSGTLGNTQYF.

This clonotype was recorded many times. The CDR3 region has the DNA TGTGCCAGCAGTTTAATAGGACTAGCGGGAAATGGGGCCAACGTCCTGACTTTC. Translation: CASSLIGLAGNGANVLTF. The rearrangement uses TRBV28 and TRBJ2-6, with 12 bases aligning to TRBD2. CDR3 size: 18 residues. Germline loops: CDR1 MDHEN, CDR2 SYDVKM. Trimming at V came to 2 bases and at J to 3 bases, leaving 5 bases not matched to a gene.

This clonotype was detected many times. V usage is TRBV5-1 and J usage is TRBJ2-7; no clear D gene. CDR1 is SGHRS and CDR2 is YFSETQ in the germline V gene. CDR3 length: 14 amino acids. The ends were cut back, 4 bases at V and 2 bases at J, with 13 bases in the middle. Here the CDR3 reads CASSPRLLTYEQYF. CDR3 bases: TGCGCCAGCAGCCCAAGACTCTTAACCTACGAGCAGTACTTC.

This clonotype came up a few times. The chain joins TRBV30 to TRBJ2-5; 10 bases fit TRBD1. J lost 2 bases, V lost 3 bases, and 9 bases had no gene match. Germline CDR1 GTSNPN, CDR2 SVGIG (reference sequence). There are 16 residues in the CDR3. The CDR3 reads CAWRVRDRGPQETQYF. CDR3 DNA: TGTGCCTGGAGGGTCCGGGACAGGGGACCTCAAGAGACCCAGTACTTC.

This clonotype was detected many times. The chain employs TRBV3-1 and TRBJ2-7, with TRBD1 matching over 7 bases. CDR3 size: 14 residues. CDR1 is LGHDT, CDR2 YNNKEL, per germline (reference sequence). Losses at the gene ends were 0 bases for V and 6 bases for J; bases not matched to a gene: 5. The CDR3 sequence is CASSQDWAGGEQYF. The CDR3 DNA reads as TGTGCCAGCAGCCAAGATTGGGCAGGGGGCGAGCAGTACTTC.

V usage is TRBV12-3 or TRBV12-4 and J usage is TRBJ2-3, with 8 bases fitting TRBD2. J gave up 0 bases and V 6 bases, and 2 bases lay outside the gene matches. The CDR3 is made up of 14 amino acids. The CDR3 DNA follows: TGTGCCAGCAGCTGGACTAGCAGCACAGATACGCAGTATTTT. This sequence encodes CASSWTSSTDTQYF.

This clonotype has ten or more counts. The gene calls are TRBV2 and TRBJ2-3; 9 nucleotides line up with TRBD2. V dropped 6 bases and J dropped 3; count of bases not matched to a gene: 10. The CDR3 is 16 residues long. Looked up from germline, CDR1 is SNHLY and CDR2 is FYNNEI. The CDR3 DNA sequence: TGTGCCAGCAGGACCCGTGGCGGGAGGGCAACAGATACGCAGTATTTT. Its translation is CASRTRGGRATDTQYF.

This clonotype was detected only a few times. The chain carries TRBV27 and TRBJ2-7, with D maybe TRBD1 (5 bases). V lost 2 bases to trimming and J lost 3 bases, with 11 bases between them. Germline assignment: CDR1 MNHEY and CDR2 SMNVEV (reference sequence). The CDR3 runs 14 residues. The CDR3 coding sequence is TGTGCCAGCAGTTTAGCGCGGACAAACTACGAGCAGTACTTC. Its protein product is CASSLARTNYEQYF.